Presented here are 31 T cell receptor beta chains from one specimen sequenced in a study of cytomegalovirus exposure and HLA in healthy donors. The PCR ran on 60 Vbeta and 13 Jbeta primers. TCRdb's table, derived via immunoSEQ multiplex PCR, lists solely in-frame clones and lacks some. The profile shows some 200,000 clones, about 80% of them singletons. Material for sequencing was PBMCs. The receptors were sampled from a man aged 40-49 years in good health and CMV-seronegative.

V and J are TRBV5-6 and TRBJ2-1; TRBD1 matches 7 bases. The germline CDR1 and CDR2 sequences are SGHDT and YYEEEE. The CDR3 covers 16 residues. The trim removed 4 bases at V and 6 bases at J, leaving 13 bases unmatched. This CDR3 reads CASSLPGTAVGNEQFF. The CDR3 region has the DNA TGTGCCAGCAGCCTGCCGGGGACAGCTGTCGGCAATGAGCAGTTCTTC.

The chain links TRBV28 to TRBJ2-7, with 8 bases matching TRBD2. The CDR3 is 13 amino acids. Germline CDR1 is MDHEN and CDR2 is SYDVKM. V lost 7 bases to trimming and J lost 3 bases; unmatched junction nucleotides: 5. The chain's CDR3 is CASTRGGLYEQYF. CDR3 bases: TGTGCCAGCACTCGGGGGGGGCTCTACGAGCAGTACTTC. The full variable domain, with the rest looked up from reference TRBV28 and TRBJ2-7, is DVKVTQSSRYLVKRTGEKVFLECVQDMDHENMFWYRQDPGLGLRLIYFSYDVKMKEKGDIPEGYSVSREKKERFSLILESASTNQTSMYLCASTRGGLYEQYFGPGTRLTVT.

This clone was seen just once. The chain is built from TRBV4-1 and TRBJ2-2, with TRBD1 as a possible D gene (5 bases). Germline CDR1 and CDR2: MGHRA and YSYEKL. Trimming shortened V by 0 bases and J by 7 bases, and 15 bases separated the two germline ends. CDR3 length: 16 amino acids. CDR3 sequence reads: CASSQEGRSEGGELFF. In nucleotides, the CDR3 is TGCGCCAGCAGCCAAGAGGGGCGGTCAGAAGGCGGGGAGCTGTTTTTT.

This clone showed up just a few times. The CDR3: CASSLMSAGAYNEQFF. In DNA form, the CDR3 reads TGTGCCAGTAGTTTAATGTCAGCGGGGGCCTACAATGAGCAGTTCTTC. The chain employs TRBV19 and TRBJ2-1; 8 nucleotides align to TRBD2. The CDR3 sequence is 16 residues long. Germline values: CDR1 LNHDA, CDR2 SQIVND (reference sequence). V lost 5 bases, J lost 2 bases, and 8 bases stayed unmatched.

This clone has a handful of counts. The CDR3: CASSDGVLSGNTIYF. In DNA, the CDR3 is TGTGCCAGCAGTGACGGAGTCCTCTCTGGAAACACCATATATTTT. This chain links TRBV6-4 with TRBJ1-3; D uncertain. V was pared by 2 bases and J by 0 bases, with 8 bases between. Germline lookup yields CDR1 MRHNA and CDR2 SNTAGT. CDR3 size: 15 residues.

The chain combines TRBV28 with TRBJ1-5; 8 bases agree with TRBD1. This CDR3 spans 15 amino acids. Germline values: CDR1 MDHEN, CDR2 SYDVKM. Trimming removed 4 bases from V and 6 bases from J; junction bases left unmatched: 8. CDR3 amino acids: CASSSGQGDGQPQHF. CDR3 nucleotides: TGTGCCAGCAGTTCCGGACAGGGAGACGGTCAGCCCCAGCATTTT. Full variable domain (rest looked up from reference TRBV28 and TRBJ1-5): DVKVTQSSRYLVKRTGEKVFLECVQDMDHENMFWYRQDPGLGLRLIYFSYDVKMKEKGDIPEGYSVSREKKERFSLILESASTNQTSMYLCASSSGQGDGQPQHFGDGTRLSIL.

The chain is built from TRBV6-5 and TRBJ2-7, with D possibly matching TRBD1 (6 bases). Germline loops: CDR1 MNHEY, CDR2 SVGAGI. The CDR3 has 15 residues. Trimming stripped 6 bases from V and 0 bases from J, with 15 bases between. CDR3 sequence: CASRRSGHNSYEQYF. The CDR3 DNA reads as TGTGCCAGCAGGCGGTCGGGACACAACTCCTACGAGCAGTACTTC.

V and J are TRBV6-6 and TRBJ1-2; D perhaps matches TRBD1 (6 bases). V was shortened by 0 bases and J by 0 bases, with 11 bases between the two germline ends. CDR1 is MNHNY, CDR2 SVGAGI, per germline (reference sequence). This CDR3 has 16 amino acids. CDR3 amino acids: CASSYSGAIANYGYTF. The CDR3 coding sequence is TGTGCCAGCAGTTACTCGGGGGCTATAGCTAACTATGGCTACACCTTC.

The chain recombines TRBV28 with TRBJ1-1; 7 nucleotides agree with TRBD1. The CDR3 contains 11 residues. V was pared by 8 bases and J by 13 bases, with 10 bases of the junction left unmatched. Germline V CDR1 and CDR2: MDHEN, SYDVKM. Written as DNA, the CDR3 is TGTGCCAGCCGGGACAGAGGAAGAGTTTTCTTT. Protein sequence: CASRDRGRVFF.

J is TRBJ1-2 and V is TRBV25-1, with 7 bases matching TRBD1. Trimming removed 7 bases from V and 8 bases from J; junction bases left unmatched: 13. The CDR3 extends over 14 amino acids. From germline, CDR1 is MGHDK and CDR2 SYGVNS. CDR3 sequence reads: CASMSDRVYLGYTF. CDR3 coding DNA: TGTGCCAGCATGAGTGACAGGGTGTATTTGGGCTACACCTTC.

V is TRBV5-4 and J is TRBJ2-3, with TRBD1 matching over 10 bases. J gave up 4 bases and V 0 bases, and 2 bases lay outside the gene matches. Germline V gene sequence: CDR1 SGHNT, CDR2 YYREEE (reference sequence). The length of the CDR3 is 15 residues. This CDR3 is CASSLGDRGADTQYF. The DNA for the CDR3 is TGTGCCAGCAGCTTGGGGGACAGGGGCGCAGATACGCAGTATTTT.

This chain connects TRBV2 to TRBJ1-2; no clear D gene. There are 14 residues in the CDR3. Germline lookup yields CDR1 SNHLY and CDR2 FYNNEI. The ends were cut back, 6 bases at V and 3 bases at J, with 14 bases in the middle. The CDR3 DNA reads TGTGCCAGCAGGAGTCCCTTCCGGGACTATGGCTACACCTTC. Protein product: CASRSPFRDYGYTF.

The V gene is TRBV5-1, the J gene TRBJ2-2; TRBD2 matches at 7 bases. CDR1 SGHRS and CDR2 YFSETQ come from the germline V gene. The J segment lost 0 bases and the V segment lost 2 bases, leaving 1 base of the junction unmatched. This CDR3 region has 15 residues. Here the CDR3 reads CASSFLAANTGELFF. In DNA, the CDR3 is TGCGCCAGCAGCTTTCTAGCGGCGAACACCGGGGAGCTGTTTTTT.

This chain joins TRBV9 and TRBJ2-5; the D is unclear. Germline loops: CDR1 SGDLS, CDR2 YYNGEE. There are 14 residues in the CDR3. The V gene lost 0 bases and the J gene lost 0 bases, with 6 bases spanning the gap. CDR3 in DNA: TGTGCCAGCAGCGTAGCGGTGTACCAAGAGACCCAGTACTTC. Its translation is CASSVAVYQETQYF.

This clone occurred once. V gene TRBV5-6 combines with J gene TRBJ2-7; 9 positions match TRBD2. J gave up 0 bases and V 0 bases, and 4 bases lay outside the gene matches. The CDR3 loop spans 16 amino acids. CDR1 and CDR2 (germline): SGHDT, YYEEEE. The CDR3 DNA is TGTGCCAGCAGCTTGGCCAGCGGGGGGAGCTCCTACGAGCAGTACTTC. The encoded protein is CASSLASGGSSYEQYF.

In this sample, this clone turned up a few times. This sequence joins TRBV7-6 and TRBJ2-2; a possible D gene is TRBD1 (6 bases). CDR3 length equals 16 residues. CDR1 SGHVS and CDR2 FNYEAQ come from the germline V gene. Trimming removed 4 bases from V and 2 bases from J, with 14 bases in between. The CDR3 bases are TGTGCCAGCAGCTCCCAAGGGGGAGATAACACCGGGGAGCTGTTTTTT. It yields the protein CASSSQGGDNTGELFF.

The CDR3 bases are TGTGCCAGCAGCCCCCGAAGGGGTCCGGCCAATGAGCAGTTCTTC. It codes for CASSPRRGPANEQFF. The J gene is TRBJ2-1, the V gene TRBV7-9; D may be TRBD1 (5 bases). This CDR3 has 15 residues. Germline V gene data show CDR1 as SEHNR and CDR2 as FQNEAQ (reference sequence). Trimming left V 5 bases short and J 6 bases short, with 17 bases between.

The chain recombines TRBV14 with TRBJ1-2; D is unresolved. From germline, CDR1 is SGHDN and CDR2 FVKESK. The V gene lost 2 bases and the J gene lost 4 bases, with 11 bases spanning the gap. The CDR3 has 14 amino acids. The CDR3 DNA reads as TGTGCCAGCAGCCAACTCCGGGGAGGCTATGGCTACACCTTC. Protein sequence: CASSQLRGGYGYTF.

The CDR3 region is CASNPTGLNTEAFF. The CDR3 nucleotides read TGTGCCAGCAACCCTACAGGTCTGAACACTGAAGCTTTCTTT. V is TRBV9 and J is TRBJ1-1, with D perhaps TRBD1 (5 bases). Germline-derived CDR1 and CDR2 are SGDLS and YYNGEE. Trimming took off 6 bases at V and 0 bases at J, with 12 bases between the two ends. The CDR3 extends over 14 amino acids.

The rearrangement uses TRBV6-5 and TRBJ1-2; TRBD1 matches 7 bases. The V gene's germline CDR1 is MNHEY and CDR2 SVGAGI. The V segment lost 5 bases and the J segment 5 bases; nucleotides outside the gene matches: 5. The CDR3 length is 13 residues. The CDR3 region is CASSPSGGYGYTF. CDR3 bases: TGTGCCAGCAGTCCCTCAGGGGGTTATGGCTACACCTTC.

The chain uses TRBV19 and TRBJ1-4; unclear D gene. Germline V CDR1 and CDR2: LNHDA, SQIVND (reference sequence). V was pared by 11 bases and J by 8 bases, with 21 bases between. CDR3 length: 14 amino acids. The CDR3 reads CASSRSAGGEKLFF. The CDR3 coding sequence is TGTGCCTCGTCCAGGTCCGCTGGCGGGGAAAAACTGTTTTTT.

The chain combines TRBV28 with TRBJ2-1, with TRBD2 matching 9 bases. The V gene end was trimmed by 2 bases and the J gene end by 8 bases; junction bases not matched to a gene: 10. CDR3 size: 16 residues. Germline-derived CDR1 and CDR2 are MDHEN and SYDVKM. CDR3 sequence: CASSLVGLAGSYEQFF. The CDR3 bases are TGTGCCAGCAGTTTAGTAGGGCTAGCGGGAAGCTATGAGCAGTTCTTC. The full variable domain, in which reference TRBV28 and TRBJ2-1 provide the parts outside the CDR3, is DVKVTQSSRYLVKRTGEKVFLECVQDMDHENMFWYRQDPGLGLRLIYFSYDVKMKEKGDIPEGYSVSREKKERFSLILESASTNQTSMYLCASSLVGLAGSYEQFFGPGTRLTVL.

The CDR3 coding sequence is TGTGCCAGCAGAGGACAGGGTGGCGACGAGCAGTACTTC. This sequence encodes CASRGQGGDEQYF. The J gene is TRBJ2-7, the V gene TRBV25-1, with TRBD1 identical over 8 bases. The CDR3 consists of 13 residues. V was clipped by 6 bases and J by 5 bases; unmatched bases: 6. Germline assignment: CDR1 MGHDK and CDR2 SYGVNS.

This clone was recorded once. The V and J genes are TRBV2 and TRBJ1-5; D possibly corresponds to TRBD1 (6 bases). The CDR3 spans 17 residues. V lost 5 bases and J lost 1, with 18 bases in between. Germline V gene data show CDR1 as SNHLY and CDR2 as FYNNEI. As DNA, the CDR3 is TGTGCCAGCAGTAATCAGTTCGGCAGGGGAAGCAATCAGCCCCAGCATTTT. This codes for CASSNQFGRGSNQPQHF.

This clone was counted once. CDR3 region: CASSLNRGEQYF. The CDR3 DNA reads as TGTGCCAGCAGCTTGAACCGAGGCGAGCAGTACTTC. The chain carries TRBV5-6 and TRBJ2-7; no definite D call. The ends were cut back, 1 base at V and 6 bases at J, with 8 bases in the middle. The V gene's germline CDR1 is SGHDT and CDR2 YYEEEE. The CDR3 sequence is 12 residues long.

The chain recombines TRBV6-5 with TRBJ2-7; 8 nucleotides agree with TRBD1. Germline CDR1 is MNHEY and CDR2 is SVGAGI. This CDR3 is built from 14 residues. With 5 bases clipped from V and 4 bases from J, the junction kept 7 bases outside the gene matches. For the CDR3, the DNA is TGTGCCAGCAGTGACACGACAGGGGCTTACGAGCAGTACTTC. Translating it yields CASSDTTGAYEQYF.

This chain connects TRBV10-3 to TRBJ1-4; 8 nucleotides line up with TRBD1. Trimming took 4 bases from V and 7 from J; bases not matched to a gene: 5. CDR1 is ENHRY and CDR2 is SYGVKD in the germline V gene. This CDR3 has 14 residues. This CDR3 reads CAISGGQGSEKLFF. DNA of the CDR3: TGTGCCATCAGTGGCGGACAGGGAAGTGAAAAACTGTTTTTT.

The CDR3 sequence is CASSLNSNSPLHF. The DNA of the CDR3 is TGTGCCAGCAGCCTAAACAGTAATTCACCCCTCCACTTT. This rearrangement joins TRBV7-3 to TRBJ1-6; D remains unclear. The V end was cut by 5 bases, the J end by 6 bases, with 8 bases between. There are 13 residues in the CDR3. Germline CDR1 and CDR2: SGHTA and FQGTGA.

Worth noting for this clone: A read error may produce the germline difference seen at one junction end. This rearrangement joins TRBV11-1 to TRBJ2-7, with 7 nucleotides matching TRBD2. The V gene's germline CDR1 is SGHAT and CDR2 FQDESV (reference sequence). The length of the CDR3 is 14 residues. The CDR3 nucleotides are TGTGCCAGCAGCATAGCTAGCGGCTGGGACGAGCAGTACTTC. It encodes CASSIASGWDEQYF.

The DNA of the CDR3 is TGTGCCAGCAGCTTTCCAGGGCAACTATACATTGAAGCTTTCTTT. This encodes CASSFPGQLYIEAFF. V usage is TRBV7-8 and J usage is TRBJ1-1; D possibly corresponds to TRBD1 (5 bases). The CDR3 extends over 15 amino acids. V was cut by 3 bases and J by 7 bases, with 18 bases left in between. Germline V lookup: CDR1 SGHVS, CDR2 FQNEAQ.

V is TRBV5-6 and J is TRBJ2-5, with 7 nucleotides matching TRBD2. Matching the DNA end better, TRBJ2-7 makes the J call doubtful. CDR1 and CDR2 (germline): SGHDT, YYEEEE. The CDR3 loop spans 14 amino acids. In DNA, the CDR3 is TGTGCCAGCAGCTCATATAGCGGGTCCCACGAGCAGTACTTC. It translates to CASSSYSGSHEQYF.